This T cell receptor (beta chain) was identified during a study of response to subunit inactivated influenza vaccine. Whole-study findings and limits: There was a suggestion from the authors that each seasonal influenza vaccination recruits few new T cells.

Via MiXCR, TCRdb re-called the RT-PCR reads, giving one row per CDR3 protein. The sample has fewer than 700,000 distinct CDR3 sequences, roughly 13% seen once. V was shortened by 5 bases and J by 2 bases, with 15 bases between the two germline ends. Germline CDR1 and CDR2: MDHEN and SYDVKM. The CDR3 is made up of 15 amino acids. On this clonotype itself: Antigen specificity is unknown.

The receptor comes from a man in his fifties who received an inactivated influenza vaccine. The V call is TRBV28, the J call TRBJ2-5; D is ambiguous. Sequencing used PBMCs from blood, obtained about 6 weeks after vaccination. DNA for the CDR3: TGTGCCAGCAGTACTTACTTGGGCCCGCAAGAGACCCAGTACTTC. It yields the protein CASSTYLGPQETQYF.